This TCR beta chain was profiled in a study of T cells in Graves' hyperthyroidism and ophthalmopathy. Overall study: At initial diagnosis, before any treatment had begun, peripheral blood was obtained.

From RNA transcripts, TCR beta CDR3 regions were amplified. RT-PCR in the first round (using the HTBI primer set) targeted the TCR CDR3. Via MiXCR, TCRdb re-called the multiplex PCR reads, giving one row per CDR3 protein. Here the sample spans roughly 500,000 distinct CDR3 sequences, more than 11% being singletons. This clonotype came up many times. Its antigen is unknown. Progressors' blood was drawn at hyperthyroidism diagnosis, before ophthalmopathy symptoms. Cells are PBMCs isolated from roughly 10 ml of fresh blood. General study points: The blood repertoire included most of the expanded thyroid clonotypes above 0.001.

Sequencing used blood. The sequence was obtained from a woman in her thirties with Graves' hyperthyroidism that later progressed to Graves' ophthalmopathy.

This chain's CDR3 is CASSLVYPQRETQYF. For the CDR3, the DNA is TGTGCCAGCAGCTTAGTATACCCTCAGAGGGAGACCCAGTACTTC. The V call is TRBV7-8, the J call TRBJ2-5; D ambiguous. Trimming shortened V by 1 base and J by 5 bases, and 14 bases separated the two germline ends. The CDR3 has 15 amino acids. From germline, CDR1 is SGHVS and CDR2 FQNEAQ.